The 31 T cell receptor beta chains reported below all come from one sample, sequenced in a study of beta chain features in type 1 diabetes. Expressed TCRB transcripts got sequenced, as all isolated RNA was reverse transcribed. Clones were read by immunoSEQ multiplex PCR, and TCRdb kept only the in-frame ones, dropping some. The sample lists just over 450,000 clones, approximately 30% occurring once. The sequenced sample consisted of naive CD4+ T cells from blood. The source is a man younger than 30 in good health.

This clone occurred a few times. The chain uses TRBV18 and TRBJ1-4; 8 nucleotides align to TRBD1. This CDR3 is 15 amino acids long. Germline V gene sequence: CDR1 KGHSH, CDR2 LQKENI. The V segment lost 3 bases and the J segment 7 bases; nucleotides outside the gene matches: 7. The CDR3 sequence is CASSPWTGIGEKLFF. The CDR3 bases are TGTGCCAGCTCACCCTGGACAGGGATCGGTGAAAAACTGTTTTTT.

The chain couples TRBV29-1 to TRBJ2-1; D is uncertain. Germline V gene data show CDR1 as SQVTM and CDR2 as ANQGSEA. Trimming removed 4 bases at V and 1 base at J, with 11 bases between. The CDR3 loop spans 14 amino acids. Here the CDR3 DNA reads TGCAGCGTTGTTCGGCAGAATTCCTACAATGAGCAGTTCTTC. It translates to CSVVRQNSYNEQFF.

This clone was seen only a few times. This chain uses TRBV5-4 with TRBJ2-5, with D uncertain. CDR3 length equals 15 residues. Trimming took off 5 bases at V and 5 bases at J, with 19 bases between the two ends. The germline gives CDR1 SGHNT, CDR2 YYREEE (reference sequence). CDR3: CASRSWPKKDETQYF. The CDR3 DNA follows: TGTGCCAGCAGGTCTTGGCCAAAAAAGGACGAGACCCAGTACTTC.

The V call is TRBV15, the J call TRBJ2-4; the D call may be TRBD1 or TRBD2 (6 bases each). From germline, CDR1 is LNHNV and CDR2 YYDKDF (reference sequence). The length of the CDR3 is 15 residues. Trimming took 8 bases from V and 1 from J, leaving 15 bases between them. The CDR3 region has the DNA TGTGCCACCTCCGAGGGGGGCGCCGCCAAAAACATTCAGTACTTC. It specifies CATSEGGAAKNIQYF. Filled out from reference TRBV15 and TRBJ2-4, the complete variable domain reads DAMVIQNPRYQVTQFGKPVTLSCSQTLNHNVMYWYQQKSSQAPKLLFHYYDKDFNNEADTPDNFQSRRPNTSFCFLDIRSPGLGDTAMYLCATSEGGAAKNIQYFGAGTRLSVL.

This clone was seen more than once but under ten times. CDR3 protein: CASSFSSPAYEQYF. CDR3 nucleotides: TGCGCCAGCAGCTTCTCTAGCCCCGCCTACGAGCAGTACTTC. The chain has TRBV5-1 and TRBJ2-7, with D possibly TRBD2 on 5 matching bases. V gave up 2 bases and J gave up 2 bases, with 11 bases separating them. This CDR3 region has 14 residues. Germline V gene sequence: CDR1 SGHRS, CDR2 YFSETQ.

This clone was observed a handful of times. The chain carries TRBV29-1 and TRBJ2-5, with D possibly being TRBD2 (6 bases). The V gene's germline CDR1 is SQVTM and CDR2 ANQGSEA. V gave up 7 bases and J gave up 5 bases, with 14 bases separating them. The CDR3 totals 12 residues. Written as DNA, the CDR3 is TGCAGCGCCGGAGGGGTAGGGGAGACCCAGTACTTC. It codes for CSAGGVGETQYF.

The DNA of the CDR3 is TGCGCCAGCAGCTTGGTGGCTAGCGGGAGCAATGAGCAGTTCTTC. The encoded protein is CASSLVASGSNEQFF. The chain carries TRBV5-1 and TRBJ2-1, with 10 bases identical to TRBD2. The CDR3 covers 15 residues. J lost 6 bases, V lost 0 bases, and 3 bases had no gene match. Germline V gene lookup returns CDR1 SGHRS and CDR2 YFSETQ.

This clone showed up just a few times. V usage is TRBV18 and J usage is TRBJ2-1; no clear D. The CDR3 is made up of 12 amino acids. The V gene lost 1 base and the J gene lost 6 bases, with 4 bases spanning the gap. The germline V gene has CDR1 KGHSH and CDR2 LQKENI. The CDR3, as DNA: TGTGCCAGCTCACCACGAATCAATGAGCAGTTCTTC. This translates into CASSPRINEQFF.

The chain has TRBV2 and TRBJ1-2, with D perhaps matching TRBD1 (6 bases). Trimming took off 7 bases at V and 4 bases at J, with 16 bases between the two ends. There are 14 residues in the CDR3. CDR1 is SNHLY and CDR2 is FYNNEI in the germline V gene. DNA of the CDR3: TGTGCCAGCACTCCCTACAGGGTGGGCTATGGCTACACCTTC. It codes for CASTPYRVGYGYTF.

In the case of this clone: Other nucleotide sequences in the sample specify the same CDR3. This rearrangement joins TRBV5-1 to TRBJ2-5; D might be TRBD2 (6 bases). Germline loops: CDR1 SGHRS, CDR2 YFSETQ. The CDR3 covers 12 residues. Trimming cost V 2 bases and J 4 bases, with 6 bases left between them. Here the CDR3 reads CASSLAGETQYF. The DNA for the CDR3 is TGCGCCAGCAGCTTAGCGGGAGAGACCCAGTACTTC. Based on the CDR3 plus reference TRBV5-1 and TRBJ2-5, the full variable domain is KAGVTQTPRYLIKTRGQQVTLSCSPISGHRSVSWYQQTPGQGLQFLFEYFSETQRNKGNFPGRFSGRQFSNSRSEMNVSTLELGDSALYLCASSLAGETQYFGPGTRLLVL.

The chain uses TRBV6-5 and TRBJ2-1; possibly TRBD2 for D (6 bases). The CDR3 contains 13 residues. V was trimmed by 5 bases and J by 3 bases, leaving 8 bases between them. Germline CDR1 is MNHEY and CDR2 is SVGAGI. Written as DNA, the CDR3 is TGTGCCAGCAGTGCGACTAGCTACAATGAGCAGTTCTTC. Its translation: CASSATSYNEQFF.

The CDR3 protein is CASSSQGREQYF. The CDR3 bases are TGTGCCAGCAGCTCACAGGGCCGCGAGCAGTACTTC. The chain has TRBV13 and TRBJ2-7; D is possibly TRBD1 (6 bases). Germline CDR1 and CDR2: PRHDT and FYEKMQ (reference sequence). This CDR3 region has 12 residues. Trimming cost V 4 bases and J 6 bases, with 10 bases left between them.

The CDR3, as DNA: TGTGCCAGCAGCAACAGGGTGAGCGAGCAGTACTTC. Translating gives CASSNRVSEQYF. The chain has TRBV7-9 and TRBJ2-7; D may be TRBD1 (6 bases). The CDR3 is 12 amino acids. Germline assignment: CDR1 SEHNR and CDR2 FQNEAQ (reference sequence). Trimming took 5 bases from V and 6 from J, leaving 11 bases between them.

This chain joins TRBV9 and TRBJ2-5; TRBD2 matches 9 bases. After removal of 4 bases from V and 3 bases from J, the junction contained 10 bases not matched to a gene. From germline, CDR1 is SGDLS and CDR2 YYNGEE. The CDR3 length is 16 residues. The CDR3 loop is CASSPRGAGGKETQYF. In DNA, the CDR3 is TGTGCCAGCAGCCCCAGAGGAGCGGGAGGTAAAGAGACCCAGTACTTC. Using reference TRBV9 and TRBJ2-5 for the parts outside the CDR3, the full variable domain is DSGVTQTPKHLITATGQRVTLRCSPRSGDLSVYWYQQSLDQGLQFLIQYYNGEERAKGNILERFSAQQFPDLHSELNLSSLELGDSALYFCASSPRGAGGKETQYFGPGTRLLVL.

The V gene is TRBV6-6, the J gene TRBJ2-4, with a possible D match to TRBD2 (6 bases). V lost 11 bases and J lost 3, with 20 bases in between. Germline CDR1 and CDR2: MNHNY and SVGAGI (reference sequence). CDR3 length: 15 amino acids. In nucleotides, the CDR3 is TGTGCCTCCAGGGCTCCGGGAGATGGCAAAAACATTCAGTACTTC. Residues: CASRAPGDGKNIQYF.

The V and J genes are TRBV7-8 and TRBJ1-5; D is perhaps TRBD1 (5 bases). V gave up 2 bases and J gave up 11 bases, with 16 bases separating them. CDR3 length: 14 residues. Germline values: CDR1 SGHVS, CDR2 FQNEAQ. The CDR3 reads CASSLTGALVSQHF. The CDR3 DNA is TGTGCCAGCAGCTTAACCGGGGCCCTTGTGTCCCAGCATTTT.

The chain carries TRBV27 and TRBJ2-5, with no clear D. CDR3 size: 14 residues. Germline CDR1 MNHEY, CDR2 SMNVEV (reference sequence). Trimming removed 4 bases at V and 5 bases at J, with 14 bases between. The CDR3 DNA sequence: TGTGCCAGCAGTTGGGGTCCCACGGAGGAGACCCAGTACTTC. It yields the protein CASSWGPTEETQYF.

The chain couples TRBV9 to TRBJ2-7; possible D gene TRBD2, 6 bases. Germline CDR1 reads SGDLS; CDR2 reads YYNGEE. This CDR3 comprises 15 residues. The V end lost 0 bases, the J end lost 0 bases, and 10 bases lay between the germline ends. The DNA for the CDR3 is TGTGCCAGCAGCGTAGATCCTAGCGCCTCCTACGAGCAGTACTTC. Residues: CASSVDPSASYEQYF. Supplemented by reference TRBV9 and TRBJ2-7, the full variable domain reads DSGVTQTPKHLITATGQRVTLRCSPRSGDLSVYWYQQSLDQGLQFLIQYYNGEERAKGNILERFSAQQFPDLHSELNLSSLELGDSALYFCASSVDPSASYEQYFGPGTRLTVT.

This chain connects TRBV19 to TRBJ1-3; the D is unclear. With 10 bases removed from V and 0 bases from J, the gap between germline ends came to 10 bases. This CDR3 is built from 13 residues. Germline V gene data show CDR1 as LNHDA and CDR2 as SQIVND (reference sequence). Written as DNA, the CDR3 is TGTGCCACAGACCAGAGCTCTGGAAACACCATATATTTT. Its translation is CATDQSSGNTIYF.

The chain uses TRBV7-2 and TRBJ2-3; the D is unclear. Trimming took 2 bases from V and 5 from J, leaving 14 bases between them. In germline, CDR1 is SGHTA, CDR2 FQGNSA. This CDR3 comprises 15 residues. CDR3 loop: CASSLMRGSIDTQYF. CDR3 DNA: TGTGCCAGCAGCTTAATGAGAGGTTCCATAGATACGCAGTATTTT.

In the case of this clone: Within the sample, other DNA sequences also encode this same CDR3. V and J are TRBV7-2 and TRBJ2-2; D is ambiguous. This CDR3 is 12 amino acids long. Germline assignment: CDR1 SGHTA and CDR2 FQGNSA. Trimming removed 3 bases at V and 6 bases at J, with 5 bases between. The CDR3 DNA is TGTGCCAGCAGCTTTTTCGCCGGGGAGCTGTTTTTT. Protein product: CASSFFAGELFF.

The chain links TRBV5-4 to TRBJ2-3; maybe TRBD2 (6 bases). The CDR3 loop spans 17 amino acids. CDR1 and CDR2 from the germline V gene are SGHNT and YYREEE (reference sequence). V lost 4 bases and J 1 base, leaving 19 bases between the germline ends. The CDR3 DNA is TGTGCCAGCAGCGCGGGACCTAAGTTAGTCGGCACAGATACGCAGTATTTT. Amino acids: CASSAGPKLVGTDTQYF.

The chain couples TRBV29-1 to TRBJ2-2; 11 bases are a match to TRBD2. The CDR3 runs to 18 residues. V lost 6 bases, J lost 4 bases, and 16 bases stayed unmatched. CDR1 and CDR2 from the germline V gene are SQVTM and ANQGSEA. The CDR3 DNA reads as TGCAGCGTGACAGAGGGGGTACGAACTAGCGGGAGCACCGGGGAGCTGTTTTTT. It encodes CSVTEGVRTSGSTGELFF.

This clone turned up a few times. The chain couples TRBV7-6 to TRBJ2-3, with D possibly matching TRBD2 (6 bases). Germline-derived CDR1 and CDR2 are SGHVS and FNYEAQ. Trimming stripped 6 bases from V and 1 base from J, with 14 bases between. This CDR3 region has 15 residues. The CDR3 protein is CASSWTPGGTDTQYF. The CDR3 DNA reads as TGTGCCAGCAGTTGGACACCGGGGGGCACAGATACGCAGTATTTT.

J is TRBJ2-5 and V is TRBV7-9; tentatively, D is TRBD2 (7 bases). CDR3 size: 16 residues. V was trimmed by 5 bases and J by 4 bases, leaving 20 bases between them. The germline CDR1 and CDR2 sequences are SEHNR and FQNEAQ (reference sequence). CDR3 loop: CASSPWGGRGRETQYF. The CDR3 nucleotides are TGTGCCAGCAGCCCCTGGGGGGGCAGGGGACGAGAGACCCAGTACTTC.

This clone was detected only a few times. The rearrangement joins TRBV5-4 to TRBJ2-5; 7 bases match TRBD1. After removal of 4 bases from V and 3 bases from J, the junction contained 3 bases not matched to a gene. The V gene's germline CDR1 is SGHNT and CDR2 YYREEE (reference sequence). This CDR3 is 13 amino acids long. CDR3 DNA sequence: TGTGCCAGCAGCAGGGGACAGAAAGAGACCCAGTACTTC. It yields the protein CASSRGQKETQYF.

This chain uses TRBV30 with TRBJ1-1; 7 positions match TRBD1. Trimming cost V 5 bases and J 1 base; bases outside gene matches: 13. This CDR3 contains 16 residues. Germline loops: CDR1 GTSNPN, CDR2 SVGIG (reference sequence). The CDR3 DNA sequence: TGTGCCTGGGCCCCGGGGACAGCTAGAAAGAACACTGAAGCTTTCTTT. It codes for CAWAPGTARKNTEAFF.

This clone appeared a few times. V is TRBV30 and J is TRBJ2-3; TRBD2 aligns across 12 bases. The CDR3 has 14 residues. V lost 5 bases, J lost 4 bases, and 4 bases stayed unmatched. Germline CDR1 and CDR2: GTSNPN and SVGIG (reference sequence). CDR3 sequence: CAWGRLAGADTQYF. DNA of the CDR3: TGTGCCTGGGGGCGACTAGCGGGGGCAGATACGCAGTATTTT.

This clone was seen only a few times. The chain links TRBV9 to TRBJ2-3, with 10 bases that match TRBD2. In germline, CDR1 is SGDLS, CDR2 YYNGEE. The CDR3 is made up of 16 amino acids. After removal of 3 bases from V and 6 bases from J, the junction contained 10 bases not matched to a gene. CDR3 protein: CASSDKRGLAHDTQYF. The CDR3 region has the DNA TGTGCCAGCAGCGACAAGAGGGGACTAGCGCATGATACGCAGTATTTT.

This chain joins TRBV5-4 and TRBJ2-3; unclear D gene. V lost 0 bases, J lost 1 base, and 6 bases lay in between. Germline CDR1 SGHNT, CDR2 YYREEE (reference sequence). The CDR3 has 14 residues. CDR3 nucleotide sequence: TGTGCCAGCAGCTTGGTCTCAGGCACAGATACGCAGTATTTT. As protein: CASSLVSGTDTQYF.

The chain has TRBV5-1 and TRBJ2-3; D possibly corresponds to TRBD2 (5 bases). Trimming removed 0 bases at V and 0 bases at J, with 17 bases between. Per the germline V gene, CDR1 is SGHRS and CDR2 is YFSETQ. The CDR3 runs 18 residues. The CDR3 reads CASSLEGLGRTSTDTQYF. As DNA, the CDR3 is TGCGCCAGCAGCTTGGAAGGGCTCGGGCGGACTAGCACAGATACGCAGTATTTT.